This T cell receptor beta chain comes out of a study of T cells expressing NK-cell markers. In the study overall: The authors sequenced eight donors, of whom seven were HCMV-seropositive and one was seronegative.

TCR beta cDNA was generated via 5'RACE template switching incorporating UMIs. TCRdb re-called the 5' RACE reads and gives one entry per CDR3 protein, without DNA. Recorded for this sample: approximately 150,000 distinct CDR3 sequences. The CDR3 totals 15 residues. Remarks on this clonotype: The antigen is unknown.

Study-wide findings and caveats: Several donors' CD3+CD56-NKG2C+ cells were dominated by the same clonotypes.

This TCR was sampled from a man between 18 and 35 years old in good health. Sequencing input: blood T cells: a sorted CD56 or NKG2C T cell subset, CD4+ or CD8+ T cells, or bulk PBMC T cells (not recorded which). The chain carries TRBV12-3 or TRBV12-4 and TRBJ2-5; TCRdb's D gene call, TRBD1, goes unchecked for lack of DNA. The CDR3 is CASSSETVPQETQYF.